These T cell receptor beta chains were read from a single sample in a study of T-cell reconstitution after alpha-beta-depleted transplantation in children. TCRdb reanalysed the PCR reads using MiXCR and keeps one entry per CDR3 protein. The data show 450,000 to 550,000 distinct CDR3 sequences, approximately 10% seen once. Here the sequenced sample was PBMCs, mostly from graft donor cells, taken 180 days after TCRalphabeta/CD19-depleted stem cell transplant. All receptors derive from a female patient aged 2-9 years who had a stem cell transplant for aplastic anemia, so the T cells may come from the graft donor. CDR3s include the opening cysteine and the closing phenylalanine or tryptophan. A D gene is named only where the DNA matches it firmly. Only part of the rows carry a size: once, few, many, or a class if the clone is expanded.

>TRBJ1-5|TRBV5-6|few|-
CASSLVGWDQPQHF
TGTGCCAGCAGCTTGGTAGGTTGGGATCAGCCCCAGCATTTT
>TRBJ2-2|TRBV7-9|few|TRBD1
CASSFAGTGGNTGELFF
TGTGCCAGCAGCTTCGCCGGGACAGGGGGGAACACCGGGGAGCTGTTTTTT
>TRBJ2-1|TRBV12-3/TRBV12-4|few|-
CASSLSPGYNEQFF
TGTGCCAGCAGTTTATCCCCAGGTTACAATGAGCAGTTCTTC
>TRBJ2-3|TRBV28|few|-
CASSLFGDSTDTQYF
TGTGCCAGCAGTTTATTTGGGGATAGCACAGATACGCAGTATTTT
>TRBJ2-1|TRBV24-1|many|TRBD2
CATSATSGHNEQFF
TGTGCCACCAGTGCAACTAGCGGGCACAATGAGCAGTTCTTC
>TRBJ2-5|TRBV19|few|TRBD1
CASGQDRGAEETQYF
TGTGCCAGCGGACAAGACAGGGGCGCAGAAGAGACCCAGTACTTC
>TRBJ1-2|TRBV7-9|-|TRBD1
CASSTRDRANYGYTF
TGTGCCAGCAGCACCCGGGACAGAGCTAACTATGGCTACACCTTC
>TRBJ2-1|TRBV25-1|many|TRBD2
CATRGASGKNEQFF
TGTGCCACCCGCGGGGCTAGCGGGAAAAATGAGCAGTTCTTC
>TRBJ1-1|TRBV29-1|few|-
CSVEDLRGEAFF
TGCAGCGTTGAAGATCTTCGTGGTGAAGCTTTCTTT
>TRBJ1-1|TRBV20-1|-|-
CSAYAPGIHTEAFF
TGCAGTGCTTACGCCCCAGGGATCCACACTGAAGCTTTCTTT
>TRBJ2-5|TRBV9|-|-
CASSVVPKETQYF
TGTGCCAGCAGCGTAGTTCCAAAAGAGACCCAGTACTTC
>TRBJ2-3|TRBV12-3/TRBV12-4|few|-
CASSFRWDNTQYF
TGTGCCAGCAGTTTTAGGTGGGACAATACGCAGTATTTT
>TRBJ1-5|TRBV6-2/TRBV6-3|once|TRBD1
CASSGRGLKDKSNQPQHF
TGTGCCAGCAGTGGAAGGGGGCTGAAGGATAAGAGCAATCAGCCCCAGCATTTT
>TRBJ2-5|TRBV10-3|-|-
CAITHLPETQYF
TGTGCCATCACCCACCTCCCAGAGACCCAGTACTTC
>TRBJ1-4|TRBV20-1|-|-
CSADELATNEKLFF
TGCAGTGCTGATGAACTAGCAACTAATGAAAAACTGTTTTTT
>TRBJ1-5|TRBV12-3/TRBV12-4|-|-
CASSLETRSQPQHF
TGTGCCAGCAGTTTAGAAACACGATCTCAGCCCCAGCATTTT
>TRBJ2-2|TRBV29-1|many|TRBD1
CSARDRDHTGELFF
TGCAGCGCCCGGGACAGGGATCACACCGGGGAGCTGTTTTTT
>TRBJ2-1|TRBV29-1|few|-
CSVDGHPNLSYNEQFF
TGCAGCGTTGATGGTCATCCCAACCTATCCTACAATGAGCAGTTCTTC
>TRBJ1-4|TRBV20-1|few|-
CSAPSVANEKLFF
TGCAGTGCCCCATCAGTGGCTAATGAAAAACTGTTTTTT
>TRBJ2-4|TRBV21-1|few|-
CAHRDRGNIQYF
TGTGCCCATAGGGACAGGGGAAACATTCAGTACTTC
>TRBJ2-7|TRBV10-3|few|TRBD2
CAISESAGVVYEQYF
TGTGCCATCAGTGAGTCCGCGGGAGTGGTCTACGAGCAGTACTTC
>TRBJ1-1|TRBV4-2|-|-
CASSRLRVTEAFF
TGTGCCAGCAGCCGACTAAGGGTAACTGAAGCTTTCTTT
>TRBJ2-7|TRBV28|few|-
CASNSPSVSSYEQYF
TGTGCCAGCAACTCCCCTAGCGTTAGCTCCTACGAGCAGTACTTC
>TRBJ2-1|TRBV12-3/TRBV12-4|few|-
CASSASVTPSSYNEQFF
TGTGCCAGCAGTGCTAGCGTGACTCCGAGCTCCTACAATGAGCAGTTCTTC
>TRBJ2-7|TRBV13|-|-
CASSLNLGLPVREQYF
TGTGCCAGCAGCTTAAATCTAGGTCTCCCGGTGAGAGAGCAGTACTTC
>TRBJ1-5|TRBV6-1|many|-
CASSGRNQPQHF
TGTGCCAGCAGTGGGAGGAATCAGCCCCAGCATTTT
>TRBJ2-3|TRBV29-1|few|-
CSVWRVTDTQYF
TGCAGCGTGTGGAGGGTCACAGATACGCAGTATTTT
>TRBJ1-5|TRBV15|-|TRBD1
CATSRGGGDRANQPQHF
TGTGCCACCAGCAGGGGAGGGGGGGACAGGGCTAATCAGCCCCAGCATTTT